This is a list of T cell receptor beta chains from one sample in a study of cytomegalovirus exposure and HLA in healthy donors. Generated by immunoSEQ multiplex PCR, the TCRdb table keeps only in-frame clones and is missing some. The sample consists of about 140,000 clones, approximately 85% of them appearing once. Material: PBMCs. These receptors were obtained from a woman aged 25 to 39 in good health and CMV-seronegative. The CDR3 runs from the conserved cysteine through the conserved F or W. The D gene is left open where the match is weak.

d_gene: TRBD1; j_gene: TRBJ1-2; v_gene: TRBV30; CDR3aa: CAWSSPPRGQTGYTF
d_gene: -; j_gene: TRBJ1-2; v_gene: TRBV7-9; CDR3aa: CASSQDRKGVGGYTF
d_gene: TRBD1; j_gene: TRBJ1-2; v_gene: TRBV9; CDR3aa: CASSEGDRSYGYTF
d_gene: -; j_gene: TRBJ1-2; v_gene: TRBV7-9; CDR3aa: CASSSPGGSYGYTF
d_gene: -; j_gene: TRBJ1-1; v_gene: TRBV27; CDR3aa: CASSTPSDSEAFF
d_gene: TRBD1; j_gene: TRBJ1-5; v_gene: TRBV6-6; CDR3aa: CASSTRQGANQPQHF
d_gene: -; j_gene: TRBJ2-3; v_gene: TRBV10-3; CDR3aa: CAISNDPGWSTDTQYF
d_gene: -; j_gene: TRBJ1-2; v_gene: TRBV7-8; CDR3aa: CASSLGLKTFYGYTF
d_gene: TRBD1; j_gene: TRBJ1-6; v_gene: TRBV4-3; CDR3aa: CASSQDWTGGSPLHF
d_gene: -; j_gene: TRBJ1-5; v_gene: TRBV5-6; CDR3aa: CASSTGSLRQPQHF
d_gene: -; j_gene: TRBJ2-7; v_gene: TRBV7-9; CDR3aa: CASSTGTYEQYF
d_gene: TRBD1; j_gene: TRBJ2-2; v_gene: TRBV7-9; CDR3aa: CASSQGAGELFF
d_gene: TRBD1; j_gene: TRBJ1-2; v_gene: TRBV6-5; CDR3aa: CASKQGVGGYTF
d_gene: -; j_gene: TRBJ1-3; v_gene: TRBV18; CDR3aa: CASSPAPGSGNTIYF
d_gene: TRBD1; j_gene: TRBJ1-1; v_gene: TRBV6-1; CDR3aa: CASRQGRGTEAFF
d_gene: TRBD2; j_gene: TRBJ2-7; v_gene: TRBV2; CDR3aa: CASRNERGGAYEQYF
d_gene: -; j_gene: TRBJ1-3; v_gene: TRBV9; CDR3aa: CASSVEVAGNTIYF
d_gene: -; j_gene: TRBJ2-3; v_gene: TRBV6-6; CDR3aa: CASSYVTGTDTQYF
d_gene: -; j_gene: TRBJ2-3; v_gene: TRBV2; CDR3aa: CASRRLATDTQYF
d_gene: -; j_gene: TRBJ1-2; v_gene: TRBV5-5; CDR3aa: CASSSFGEMRKIDGYTF
d_gene: -; j_gene: TRBJ2-3; v_gene: TRBV4-1; CDR3aa: CASSLTSVRDTQYF
d_gene: TRBD1; j_gene: -; v_gene: TRBV6-6; CDR3aa: CASSYSAGGAYEQYF
d_gene: -; j_gene: TRBJ1-5; v_gene: TRBV11-2; CDR3aa: CASSLGGDSNQPQHF
d_gene: TRBD1; j_gene: TRBJ1-2; v_gene: TRBV29-1; CDR3aa: CSVAPGQGNYGYTF
d_gene: TRBD1; j_gene: TRBJ1-4; v_gene: TRBV7-2; CDR3aa: CASSLSSGGGEKLFF
d_gene: -; j_gene: TRBJ2-5; v_gene: TRBV7-8; CDR3aa: CASSPPLLGDISETQYF
d_gene: TRBD1; j_gene: TRBJ1-1; v_gene: TRBV28; CDR3aa: CASRRTGAGSTEAFF
d_gene: TRBD1; j_gene: TRBJ1-2; v_gene: TRBV5-1; CDR3aa: CASTPLTGGSYGYTF
d_gene: TRBD2; j_gene: TRBJ2-7; v_gene: TRBV4-2; CDR3aa: CVAGNAPYEQYF
d_gene: -; j_gene: TRBJ2-5; v_gene: TRBV7-7; CDR3aa: CASSPPRGETQYF
d_gene: TRBD2; j_gene: TRBJ2-4; v_gene: TRBV27; CDR3aa: CASSPVGGTSVENIQYF
d_gene: TRBD1; j_gene: TRBJ1-1; v_gene: TRBV6-1; CDR3aa: CASSEGTAGTANTEAFF
d_gene: -; j_gene: TRBJ2-7; v_gene: TRBV12-2; CDR3aa: CASRFPPMRNRGHTYEQYF
d_gene: -; j_gene: TRBJ1-6; v_gene: TRBV6-5; CDR3aa: CASSTSRGPNSPLHF
d_gene: TRBD1; j_gene: TRBJ1-2; v_gene: TRBV7-9; CDR3aa: CASSFSGQGIYGYTF
d_gene: TRBD2; j_gene: TRBJ2-1; v_gene: TRBV13; CDR3aa: CASSLGSGTTYWDEQFF
d_gene: -; j_gene: TRBJ1-2; v_gene: TRBV7-9; CDR3aa: CASSGSGRSNYGYTF
d_gene: -; j_gene: TRBJ2-3; v_gene: TRBV7-3; CDR3aa: CASSLGGRSDTQYF
d_gene: -; j_gene: TRBJ2-2; v_gene: TRBV7-2; CDR3aa: CASSLAGVGGVTGELFF
d_gene: TRBD2; j_gene: TRBJ2-2; v_gene: TRBV11-3; CDR3aa: CASSLDLAGTGELFF
d_gene: -; j_gene: TRBJ2-5; v_gene: TRBV2; CDR3aa: CASSGEETQYF
d_gene: -; j_gene: TRBJ2-6; v_gene: TRBV6-4; CDR3aa: CASSEGWRGANVLTF
d_gene: TRBD1; j_gene: TRBJ1-5; v_gene: TRBV5-1; CDR3aa: CASSPTGGNQPQHF
d_gene: -; j_gene: TRBJ1-5; v_gene: TRBV27; CDR3aa: CASGDNKRGSGQPQHF